One T cell receptor beta chain is described in this entry. Its antigen is not known. Using immunoSEQ multiplex PCR, the repertoire was profiled, and TCRdb retains in-frame clones only, with some absent. This sample has 95,000 to 110,000 clones, with over 70% found just once. This sample is part of a study of T cell responses to AZD1222 COVID-19 vaccine. General study results and limits: Only a handful of individuals given AZD1222 were seropositive at baseline.

The CDR3 runs to 17 residues. CDR1 and CDR2 (germline): LGHDT, YNNKEL (reference sequence). V lost 4 bases to trimming and J lost 1 base, with 17 bases between them. This clonotype was obtained from an adult in good health. This material consisted of peripheral blood, taken on day 0 of AZD1222 vaccination. The gene calls are TRBV3-1 (or the pseudogene TRBV3-2) and TRBJ1-3; a weak D match, TRBD1 (6 bases). The CDR3 here is CASSPWAEGDSGNTIYF. DNA of the CDR3: TGTGCCAGCAGCCCCTGGGCGGAGGGGGATTCTGGAAACACCATATATTTT.